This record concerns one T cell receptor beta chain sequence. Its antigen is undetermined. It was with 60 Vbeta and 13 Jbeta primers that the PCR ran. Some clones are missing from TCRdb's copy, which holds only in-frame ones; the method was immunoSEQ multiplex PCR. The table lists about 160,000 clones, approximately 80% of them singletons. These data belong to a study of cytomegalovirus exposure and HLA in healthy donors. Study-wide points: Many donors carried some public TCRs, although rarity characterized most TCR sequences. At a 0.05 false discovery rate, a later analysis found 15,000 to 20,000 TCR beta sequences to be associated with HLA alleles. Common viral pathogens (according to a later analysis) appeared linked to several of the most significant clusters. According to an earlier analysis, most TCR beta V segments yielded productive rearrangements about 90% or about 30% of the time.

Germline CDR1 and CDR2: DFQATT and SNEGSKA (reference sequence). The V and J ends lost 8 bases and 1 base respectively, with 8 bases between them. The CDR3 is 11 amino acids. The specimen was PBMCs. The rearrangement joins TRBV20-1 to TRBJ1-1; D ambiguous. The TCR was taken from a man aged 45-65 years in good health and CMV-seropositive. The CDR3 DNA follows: TGCAGTCCCACGAGGAACACTGAAGCTTTCTTT. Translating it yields CSPTRNTEAFF.